This is a list of T cell receptor beta chains from one sample in a study of T cell responses to AZD1222 COVID-19 vaccine. TCRdb keeps only in-frame clones here, not all; method: immunoSEQ multiplex PCR. Here the sample spans some 97,000 clones, around nine tenths being singletons. The specimen was peripheral blood, collected on day 0 of AZD1222 vaccination. All receptors derive from an adult in good health. Each CDR3 is given with its conserved first and last residue. The D gene is left open where the match is weak. Clone sizes are given selectively: once, few, many, or a class where the clone is expanded.

d_gene	v_gene	abundance	j_gene	CDR3aa	CDR3nt
NA	TRBV27	NA	TRBJ1-1	CASTRVSNTEAFF	TGTGCCAGCACCCGAGTCAGTAACACTGAAGCTTTCTTT
NA	TRBV19	NA	TRBJ1-1	CASSMVNTEAFF	TGTGCCAGTAGTATGGTGAACACTGAAGCTTTCTTT
NA	TRBV7-9	NA	TRBJ1-1	CASRRHLSTEAFF	TGTGCCAGCAGAAGACACCTCTCAACTGAAGCTTTCTTT
NA	TRBV19	NA	TRBJ1-4	CASTPKGEKLFF	TGTGCCAGTACCCCGAAAGGTGAAAAACTGTTTTTT
NA	TRBV6-2/TRBV6-3	NA	TRBJ2-2	CASRPQGVSTGELFF	TGTGCCAGCAGACCTCAGGGAGTAAGCACCGGGGAGCTGTTTTTT
NA	TRBV19	NA	TRBJ1-1	CASSKNTEAFF	TGTGCCAGTAGTAAGAACACTGAAGCTTTCTTT
NA	TRBV7-2	NA	TRBJ1-6	CASKPVGNSPLHF	TGTGCCAGCAAACCCGTCGGTAATTCACCCCTCCACTTT
NA	TRBV7-9	NA	TRBJ1-2	CASSLGAGYEFPAF	TGTGCCAGCAGCTTGGGTGCCGGGTACGAATTTCCCGCCTTC
TRBD1	TRBV10-3	NA	TRBJ2-3	CAIRTGFATDTQYF	TGTGCCATCAGGACAGGGTTCGCCACAGATACGCAGTATTTT
NA	TRBV19	NA	TRBJ1-2	CASSISAANYGYTF	TGTGCCAGTAGTATCTCAGCTGCGAACTATGGCTACACCTTC
TRBD1	TRBV19	NA	TRBJ2-7	CASSIGTGSREQYF	TGTGCCAGTAGTATCGGGACAGGCTCCCGCGAGCAGTACTTC
NA	TRBV2	few	TRBJ1-2	CASSEEVTVYGYTF	TGTGCCAGCAGTGAAGAGGTAACAGTCTATGGCTACACCTTC
NA	TRBV27	NA	TRBJ2-3	CASSAIALPSQYF	TGTGCCAGCAGTGCGATCGCTTTACCCTCGCAGTATTTT
NA	TRBV6-1	NA	TRBJ2-7	CASSEAWRVDEQYF	TGTGCCAGCAGTGAAGCGTGGAGGGTCGACGAGCAGTACTTC